This T cell receptor beta chain was obtained from a study of cytomegalovirus exposure and HLA in healthy donors. Study outcomes and limitations: Most subjects' HLA-A and HLA-B alleles were reportedly predicted from TCR beta sequences.

This clone was counted between two and nine times. Antigen: not known. Participants comprised healthy donors of bone marrow. V gave up 1 base and J gave up 1 base, with 4 bases separating them. This CDR3 spans 14 amino acids. The germline CDR1 and CDR2 sequences are LGHNA and YSLEER. This PCR relied on a set of 60 Vbeta primers and 13 Jbeta primers. The method was immunoSEQ multiplex PCR; TCRdb's version includes in-frame clones alone and lacks a portion of them. The profile shows fewer than 130,000 clones, roughly 70% of them singletons. The chain recombines TRBV4-3 with TRBJ2-2; D is unresolved. This clonotype originated in a man aged 40-50 years in good health and CMV-seropositive. Specimen: PBMCs. In DNA, the CDR3 is TGCGCCAGCAGCCAAGGTCAGAACACCGGGGAGCTGTTTTTT. It yields the protein CASSQGQNTGELFF.